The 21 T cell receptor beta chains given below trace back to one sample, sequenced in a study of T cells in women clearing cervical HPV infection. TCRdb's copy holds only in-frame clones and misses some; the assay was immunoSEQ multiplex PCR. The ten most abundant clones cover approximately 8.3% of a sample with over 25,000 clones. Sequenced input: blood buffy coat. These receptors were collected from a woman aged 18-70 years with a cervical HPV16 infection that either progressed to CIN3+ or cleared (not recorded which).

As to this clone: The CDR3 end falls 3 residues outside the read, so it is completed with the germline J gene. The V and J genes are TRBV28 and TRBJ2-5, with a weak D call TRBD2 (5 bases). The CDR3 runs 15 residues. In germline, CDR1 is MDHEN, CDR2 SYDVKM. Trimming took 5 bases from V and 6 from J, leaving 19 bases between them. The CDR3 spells CASSPPTSIGKTQYF. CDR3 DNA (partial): TGTGCCAGCAGTCCCCCCACTAGTATAGGAAAGACC.

Incomplete CDR3 DNA: TGTGCCAGTAGTAGGAACCGGGGGACTGAA. Protein product: CASSRNRGTE. The whole CDR3 protein is CASSRNRGTEAFF. This sequence joins TRBV19 and TRBJ1-1; maybe TRBD1 (5 bases). The read ends 3 residues shy of where the CDR3 ends; the end is completed using the germline J gene. The CDR3 is 13 amino acids. Germline V gene sequence: CDR1 LNHDA, CDR2 SQIVND (reference sequence). V dropped 4 bases and J dropped 5 bases, with 11 bases sitting between them.

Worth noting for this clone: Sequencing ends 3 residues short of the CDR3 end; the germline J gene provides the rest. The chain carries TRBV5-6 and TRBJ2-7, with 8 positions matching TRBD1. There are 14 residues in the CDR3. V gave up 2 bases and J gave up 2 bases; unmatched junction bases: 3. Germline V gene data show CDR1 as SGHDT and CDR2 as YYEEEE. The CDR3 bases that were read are TGTGCCAGCAGCTTCGGGACAGGTGCCTACGAG. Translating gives CASSFGTGAYE. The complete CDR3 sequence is CASSFGTGAYEQYF.

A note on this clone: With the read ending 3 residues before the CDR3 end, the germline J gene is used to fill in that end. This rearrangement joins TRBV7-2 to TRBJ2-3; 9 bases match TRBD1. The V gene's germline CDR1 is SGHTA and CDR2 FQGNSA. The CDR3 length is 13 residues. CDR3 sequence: CASSDRGDQPQYF. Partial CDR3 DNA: TGTGCCAGCAGCGACAGGGGGGATCAGCCG.

The CDR3 spells CAGSDRGHDEQYF. CDR3 DNA, as far as it was read: TGTGCCGGCTCTGACAGGGGGCACGACGAG. The chain couples TRBV7-9 to TRBJ2-7; 10 positions match TRBD1. The sequence runs out 3 residues before the end of the CDR3; the remainder is reconstructed from the germline J gene. V was pared by 11 bases and J by 5 bases, with 9 bases of the junction left unmatched. Germline CDR1 reads SEHNR; CDR2 reads FQNEAQ (reference sequence). The CDR3 has 13 residues.

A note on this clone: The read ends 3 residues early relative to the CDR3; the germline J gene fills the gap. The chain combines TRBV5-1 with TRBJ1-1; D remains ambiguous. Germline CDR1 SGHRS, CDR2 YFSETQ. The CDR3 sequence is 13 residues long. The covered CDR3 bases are TGCGCCAGCAGTTTAGTCTCGGAAGAGGGA. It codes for CASSLVSEEG. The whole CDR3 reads CASSLVSEEGAFF.

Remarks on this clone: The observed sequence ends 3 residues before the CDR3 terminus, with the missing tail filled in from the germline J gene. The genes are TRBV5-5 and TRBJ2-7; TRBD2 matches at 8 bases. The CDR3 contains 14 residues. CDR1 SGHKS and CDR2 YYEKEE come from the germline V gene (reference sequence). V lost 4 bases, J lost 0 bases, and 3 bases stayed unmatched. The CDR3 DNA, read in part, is TGTGCCAGCAGCACGGGACTAGTCTCCTACGAG. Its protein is CASSTGLVSYE. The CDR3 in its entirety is CASSTGLVSYEQYF.

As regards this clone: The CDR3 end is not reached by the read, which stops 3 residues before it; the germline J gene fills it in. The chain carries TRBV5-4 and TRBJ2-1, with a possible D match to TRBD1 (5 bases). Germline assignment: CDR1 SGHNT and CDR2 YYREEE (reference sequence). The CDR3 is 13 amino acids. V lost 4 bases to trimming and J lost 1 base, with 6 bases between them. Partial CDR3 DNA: TGTGCCAGCAGCCGGACATCCTACAATGAG. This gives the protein CASSRTSYNE. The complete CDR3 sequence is CASSRTSYNEQFF.

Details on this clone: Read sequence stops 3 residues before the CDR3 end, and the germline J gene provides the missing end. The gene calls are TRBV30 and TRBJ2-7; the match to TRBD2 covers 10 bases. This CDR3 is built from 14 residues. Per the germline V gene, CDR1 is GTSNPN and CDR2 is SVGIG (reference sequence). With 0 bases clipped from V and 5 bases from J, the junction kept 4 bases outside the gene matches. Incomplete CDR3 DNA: TGTGCCTGGAGTGTTTCAGCGGGAGGGGACGAG. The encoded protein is CAWSVSAGGDE. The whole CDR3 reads CAWSVSAGGDEQYF.

CDR3 sequence: CASSSLFNSPLHF. The sequenced CDR3 bases are TGTGCCAGCAGCTCCCTTTTTAATTCACCC. The chain uses TRBV7-2 and TRBJ1-6; D not certain. The observed sequence ends 3 residues before the CDR3 terminus, with the missing tail filled in from the germline J gene. CDR3 length: 13 residues. The germline V and J ends were trimmed by 4 bases and 6 bases, with 7 bases remaining between them. Germline V gene lookup returns CDR1 SGHTA and CDR2 FQGNSA.

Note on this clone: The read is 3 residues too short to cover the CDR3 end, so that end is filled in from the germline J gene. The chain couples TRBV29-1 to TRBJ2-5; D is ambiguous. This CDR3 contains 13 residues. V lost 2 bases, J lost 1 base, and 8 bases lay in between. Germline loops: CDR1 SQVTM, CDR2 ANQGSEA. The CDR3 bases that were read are TGCAGCGTTGAACCTAGTCTCCAAGAGACC. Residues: CSVEPSLQET. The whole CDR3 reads CSVEPSLQETQYF.

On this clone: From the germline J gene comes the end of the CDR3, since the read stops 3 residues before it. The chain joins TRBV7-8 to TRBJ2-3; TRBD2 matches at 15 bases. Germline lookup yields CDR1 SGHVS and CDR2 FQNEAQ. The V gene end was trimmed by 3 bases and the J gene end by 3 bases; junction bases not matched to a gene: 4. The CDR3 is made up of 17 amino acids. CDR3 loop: CASSLGLAGGQTDTQYF. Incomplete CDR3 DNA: TGTGCCAGCAGCTTGGGACTAGCGGGGGGCCAAACAGATACG.

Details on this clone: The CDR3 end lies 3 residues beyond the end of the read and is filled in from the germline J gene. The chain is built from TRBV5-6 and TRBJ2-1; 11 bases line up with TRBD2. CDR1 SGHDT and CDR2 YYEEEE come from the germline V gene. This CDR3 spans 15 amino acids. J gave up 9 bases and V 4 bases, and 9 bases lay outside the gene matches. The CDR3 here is CASSQSTSGIGEQFF. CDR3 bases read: TGTGCCAGCAGCCAGTCGACTAGCGGGATAGGTGAG.

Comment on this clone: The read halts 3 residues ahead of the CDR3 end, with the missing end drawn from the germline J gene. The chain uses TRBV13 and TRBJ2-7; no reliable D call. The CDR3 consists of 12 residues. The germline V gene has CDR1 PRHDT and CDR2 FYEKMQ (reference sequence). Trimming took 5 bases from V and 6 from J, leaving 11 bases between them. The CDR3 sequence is CASSPLRSEQYF. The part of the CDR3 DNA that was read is TGTGCCAGCAGCCCCCTGAGGTCCGAG.

The CDR3 region is CASRGTGGVTEAFF. CDR3 DNA (partial): TGTGCCAGCAGGGGGACAGGGGGAGTAACTGAA. This chain joins TRBV2 and TRBJ1-1; 11 nucleotides agree with TRBD1. The CDR3 extends 3 residues past the end of the read, so its final part is completed from the germline J gene. The CDR3 is made up of 14 amino acids. Germline-derived CDR1 and CDR2 are SNHLY and FYNNEI. Germline trimming cut 6 bases from V and 5 bases from J; bases unmatched to any gene: 5. The whole variable domain, remainder taken from reference TRBV2 and TRBJ1-1, is EPEVTQTPSHQVTQMGQEVILRCVPISNHLYFYWYRQILGQKVEFLVSFYNNEISEKSEIFDDQFSVERPDGSNFTLKIRSTKLEDSAMYFCASRGTGGVTEAFFGQGTRLTVV.

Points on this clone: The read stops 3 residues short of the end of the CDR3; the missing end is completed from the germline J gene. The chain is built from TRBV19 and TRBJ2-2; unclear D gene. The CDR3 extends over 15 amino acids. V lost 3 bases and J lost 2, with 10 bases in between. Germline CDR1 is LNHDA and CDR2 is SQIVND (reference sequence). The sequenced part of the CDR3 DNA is TGTGCCAGTAGTATGTTCCTCACTAACACCGGGGAG. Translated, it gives CASSMFLTNTGE. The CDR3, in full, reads CASSMFLTNTGELFF. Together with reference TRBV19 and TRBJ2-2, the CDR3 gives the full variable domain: DGGITQSPKYLFRKEGQNVTLSCEQNLNHDAMYWYRQDPGQGLRLIYYSQIVNDFQKGDIAEGYSVSREKKESFPLTVTSAQKNPTAFYLCASSMFLTNTGELFFGEGSRLTVL.

CDR3 in amino acids: CAWRRTGNSYEQYF. The sequenced CDR3 bases are TGTGCCTGGAGACGGACAGGGAACTCCTACGAG. The gene calls are TRBV30 and TRBJ2-7; 8 bases fit TRBD1. Read coverage stops 3 residues before the CDR3 terminus; the germline J gene supplies the remainder. Per germline, CDR1 GTSNPN and CDR2 SVGIG (reference sequence). This CDR3 region has 14 residues. Trimming took 3 bases from V and 0 from J; bases not matched to a gene: 4.

The CDR3 sequence is CASSPSRGRPGNTIYF. Incomplete CDR3 DNA: TGTGCCAGCTCACCATCCAGGGGGCGCCCCGGAAACACC. This chain uses TRBV18 with TRBJ1-3; 8 nucleotides agree with TRBD1. The read falls 3 residues short of the CDR3 end, and the missing part is taken from the germline J gene. This CDR3 is 16 amino acids long. With V trimmed by 2 bases and J by 4 bases, 7 bases remained unmatched. Germline V gives CDR1 KGHSH, CDR2 LQKENI. Looking up the rest from reference TRBV18 and TRBJ1-3 gives the full variable domain: NAGVMQNPRHLVRRRGQEARLRCSPMKGHSHVYWYRQLPEEGLKFMVYLQKENIIDESGMPKERFSAEFPKEGPSILRIQQVVRGDSAAYFCASSPSRGRPGNTIYFGEGSWLTVV.

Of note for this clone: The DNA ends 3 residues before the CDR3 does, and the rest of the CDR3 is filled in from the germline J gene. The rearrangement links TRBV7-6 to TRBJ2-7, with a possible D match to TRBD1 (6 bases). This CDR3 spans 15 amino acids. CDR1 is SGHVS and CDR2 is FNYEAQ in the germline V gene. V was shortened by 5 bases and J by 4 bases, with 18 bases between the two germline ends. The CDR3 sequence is CASSSMTGGLYEQYF. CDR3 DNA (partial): TGTGCCAGCAGCAGTATGACTGGGGGCTTATACGAG. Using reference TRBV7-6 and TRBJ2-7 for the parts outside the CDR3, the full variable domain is GAGVSQSPRYKVTKRGQDVALRCDPISGHVSLYWYRQALGQGPEFLTYFNYEAQQDKSGLPNDRFSAERPEGSISTLTIQRTEQRDSAMYRCASSSMTGGLYEQYFGPGTRLTVT.

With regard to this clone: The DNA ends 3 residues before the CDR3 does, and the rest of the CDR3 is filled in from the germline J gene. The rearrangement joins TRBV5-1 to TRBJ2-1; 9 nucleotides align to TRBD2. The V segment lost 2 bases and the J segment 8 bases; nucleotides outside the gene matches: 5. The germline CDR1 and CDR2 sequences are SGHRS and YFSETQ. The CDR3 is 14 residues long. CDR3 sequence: CASSFSGSNYEQFF. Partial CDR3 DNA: TGCGCCAGCAGCTTTAGCGGGAGTAATTATGAG.

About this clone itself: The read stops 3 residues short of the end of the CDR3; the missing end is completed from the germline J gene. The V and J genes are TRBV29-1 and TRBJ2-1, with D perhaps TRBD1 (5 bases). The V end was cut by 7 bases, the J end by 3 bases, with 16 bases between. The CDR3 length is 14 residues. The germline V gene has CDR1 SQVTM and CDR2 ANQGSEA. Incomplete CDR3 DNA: TGCAGCGCCGCAGGGTACTTAGGCTACAATGAG. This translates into CSAAGYLGYNE. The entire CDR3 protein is CSAAGYLGYNEQFF.